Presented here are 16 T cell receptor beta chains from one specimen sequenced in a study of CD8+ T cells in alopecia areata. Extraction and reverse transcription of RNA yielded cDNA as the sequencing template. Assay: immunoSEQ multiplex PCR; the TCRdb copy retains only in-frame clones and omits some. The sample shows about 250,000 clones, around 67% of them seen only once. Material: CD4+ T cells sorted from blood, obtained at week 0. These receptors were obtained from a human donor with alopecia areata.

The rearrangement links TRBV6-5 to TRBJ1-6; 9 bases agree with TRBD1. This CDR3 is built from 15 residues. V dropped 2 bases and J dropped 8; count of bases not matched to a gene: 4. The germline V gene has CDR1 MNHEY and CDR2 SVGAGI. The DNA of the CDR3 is TGTGCCAGCAGTTACAGGGACAGGGCGCATTCACCCCTCCACTTT. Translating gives CASSYRDRAHSPLHF.

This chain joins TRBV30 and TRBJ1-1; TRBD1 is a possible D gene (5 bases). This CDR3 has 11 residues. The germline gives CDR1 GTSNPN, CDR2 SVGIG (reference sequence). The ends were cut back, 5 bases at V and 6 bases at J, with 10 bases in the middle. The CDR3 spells CAWQGLAEAFF. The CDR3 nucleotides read TGTGCCTGGCAGGGCTTGGCTGAAGCTTTCTTT.

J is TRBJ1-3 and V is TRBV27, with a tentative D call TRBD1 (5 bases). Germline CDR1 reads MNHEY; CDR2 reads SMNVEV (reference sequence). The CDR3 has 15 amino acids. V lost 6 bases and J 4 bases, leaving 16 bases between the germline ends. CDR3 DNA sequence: TGTGCCAGCAGCCCCGCCGGGACGCTGGGAAACACCATATATTTT. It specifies CASSPAGTLGNTIYF.

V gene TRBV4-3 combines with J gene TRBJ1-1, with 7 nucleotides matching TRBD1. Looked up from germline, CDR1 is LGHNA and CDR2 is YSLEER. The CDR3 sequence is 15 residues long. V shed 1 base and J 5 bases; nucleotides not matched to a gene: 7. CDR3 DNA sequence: TGCGCCAGCAGCCAAGCCCACAGGGGACGGACTGAAGCTTTCTTT. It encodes CASSQAHRGRTEAFF.

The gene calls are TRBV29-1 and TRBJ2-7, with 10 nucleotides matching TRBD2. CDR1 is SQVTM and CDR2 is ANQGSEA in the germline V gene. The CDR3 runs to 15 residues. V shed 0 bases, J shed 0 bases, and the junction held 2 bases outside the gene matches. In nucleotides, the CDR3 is TGCAGCGTTGAAGACCCTAGCGGGGGCTCCTACGAGCAGTACTTC. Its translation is CSVEDPSGGSYEQYF.

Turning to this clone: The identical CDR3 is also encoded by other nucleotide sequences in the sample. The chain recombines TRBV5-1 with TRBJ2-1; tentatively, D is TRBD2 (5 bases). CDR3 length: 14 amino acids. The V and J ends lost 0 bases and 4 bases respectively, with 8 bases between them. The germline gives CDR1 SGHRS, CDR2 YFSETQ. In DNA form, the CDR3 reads TGCGCCAGCAGCTTGGCCGGGGAGTACAATGAGCAGTTCTTC. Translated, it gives CASSLAGEYNEQFF.

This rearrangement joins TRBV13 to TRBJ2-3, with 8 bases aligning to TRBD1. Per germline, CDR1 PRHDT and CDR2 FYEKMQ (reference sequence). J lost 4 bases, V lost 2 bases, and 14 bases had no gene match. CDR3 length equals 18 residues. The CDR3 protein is CASSLWSGAGGLSDTQYF. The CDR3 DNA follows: TGTGCCAGCAGCTTATGGTCCGGGGCAGGGGGCCTCTCAGATACGCAGTATTTT. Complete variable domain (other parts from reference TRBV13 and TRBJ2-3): AAGVIQSPRHLIKEKRETATLKCYPIPRHDTVYWYQQGPGQDPQFLISFYEKMQSDKGSIPDRFSAQQFSDYHSELNMSSLELGDSALYFCASSLWSGAGGLSDTQYFGPGTRLTVL.

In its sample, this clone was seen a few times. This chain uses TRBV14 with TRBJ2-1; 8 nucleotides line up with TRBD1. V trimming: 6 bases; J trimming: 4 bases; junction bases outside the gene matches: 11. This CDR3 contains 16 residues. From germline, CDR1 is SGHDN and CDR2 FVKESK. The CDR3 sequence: CASSRRMGQAYNEQFF. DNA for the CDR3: TGTGCCAGCAGTCGTCGTATGGGACAGGCGTACAATGAGCAGTTCTTC.

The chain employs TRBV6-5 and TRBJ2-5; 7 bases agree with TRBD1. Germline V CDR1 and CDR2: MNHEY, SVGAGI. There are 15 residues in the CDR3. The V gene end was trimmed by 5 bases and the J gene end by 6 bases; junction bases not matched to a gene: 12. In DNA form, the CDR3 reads TGTGCCAGCAGTAAGGGACAGATTAAGGGTCAGACCCAGTACTTC. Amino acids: CASSKGQIKGQTQYF.

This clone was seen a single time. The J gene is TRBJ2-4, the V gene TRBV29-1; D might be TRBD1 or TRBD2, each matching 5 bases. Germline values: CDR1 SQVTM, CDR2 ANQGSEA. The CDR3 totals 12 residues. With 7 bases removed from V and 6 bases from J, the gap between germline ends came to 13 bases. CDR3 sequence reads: CSARSGTNIQYF. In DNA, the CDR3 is TGCAGCGCACGATCCGGGACAAACATTCAGTACTTC. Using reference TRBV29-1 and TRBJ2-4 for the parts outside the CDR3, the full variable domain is SAVISQKPSRDICQRGTSLTIQCQVDSQVTMMFWYRQQPGQSLTLIATANQGSEATYESGFVIDKFPISRPNLTFSTLTVSNMSPEDSSIYLCSARSGTNIQYFGAGTRLSVL.

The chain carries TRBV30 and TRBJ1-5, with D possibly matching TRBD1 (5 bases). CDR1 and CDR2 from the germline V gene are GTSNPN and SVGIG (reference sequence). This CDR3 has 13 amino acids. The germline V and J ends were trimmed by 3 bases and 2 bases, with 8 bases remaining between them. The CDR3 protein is CAWRGGGNQPQHF. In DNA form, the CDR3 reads TGTGCCTGGAGGGGAGGGGGCAATCAGCCCCAGCATTTT.

DNA of the CDR3: TGTGCCAGCAGCTTAACGACCTACAATGAGCAGTTCTTC. Translation gives CASSLTTYNEQFF. The chain is built from TRBV7-3 and TRBJ2-1; D not certain. The V and J ends lost 0 bases and 2 bases respectively, with 2 bases between them. CDR1 and CDR2 (germline): SGHTA, FQGTGA. This CDR3 spans 13 amino acids.

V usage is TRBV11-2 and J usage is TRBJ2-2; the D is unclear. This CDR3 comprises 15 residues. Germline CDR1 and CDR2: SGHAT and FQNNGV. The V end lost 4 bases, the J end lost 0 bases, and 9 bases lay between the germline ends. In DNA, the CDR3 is TGTGCCAGCAGCTCCCCGCGGACGAACACCGGGGAGCTGTTTTTT. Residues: CASSSPRTNTGELFF.

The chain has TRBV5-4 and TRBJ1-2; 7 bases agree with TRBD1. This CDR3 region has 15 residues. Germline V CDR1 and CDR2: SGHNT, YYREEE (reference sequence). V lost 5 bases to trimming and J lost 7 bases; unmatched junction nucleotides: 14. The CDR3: CASSTRGQAALGYTF. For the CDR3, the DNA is TGTGCCAGCAGTACTCGCGGACAGGCCGCGCTTGGCTACACCTTC.

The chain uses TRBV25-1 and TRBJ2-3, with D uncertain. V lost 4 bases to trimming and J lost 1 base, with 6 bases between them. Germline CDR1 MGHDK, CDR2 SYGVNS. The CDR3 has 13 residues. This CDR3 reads CASSAWGTDTQYF. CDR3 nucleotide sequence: TGTGCCAGCAGTGCCTGGGGCACAGATACGCAGTATTTT.

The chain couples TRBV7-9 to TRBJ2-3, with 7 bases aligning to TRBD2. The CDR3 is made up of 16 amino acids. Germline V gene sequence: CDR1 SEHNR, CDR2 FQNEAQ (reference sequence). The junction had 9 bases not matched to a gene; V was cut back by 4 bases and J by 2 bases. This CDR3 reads CASSWASGTITDTQYF. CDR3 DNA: TGTGCCAGCAGCTGGGCCTCCGGGACTATCACAGATACGCAGTATTTT.